Listed below are T cell receptor beta chains from one sample, sequenced in a study of CD8 T cells in ankylosing spondylitis. MiXCR was run by TCRdb on the 5' RACE reads, yielding one entry per CDR3 protein. Counted here are some 270,000 distinct CDR3 sequences, 18% occurring once; the ten biggest clones make up around a third. The material sequenced was blood, either unsorted or a sorted T cell fraction (not recorded which). Receptors originate from a male donor with ankylosing spondylitis or in good health (not recorded which). Both conserved end residues are part of each CDR3.

>TRBJ2-1|TRBV29-1
CSVVAYNEQFF
>TRBJ2-5|TRBV30
CAWSGQPRETQYF
>TRBJ2-6|TRBV6-2/TRBV6-3
CASSLQDGANVLTF
>TRBJ1-1|TRBV7-2
CASSPVTGNTEAFF
>TRBJ2-1|TRBV20-1
CSAEALAGYNEQFF
>TRBJ2-3|TRBV29-1
CSVEHGDTQYF
>TRBJ2-1|TRBV7-2
CASSRPLRGDYNEQFF
>TRBJ2-7|TRBV10-3
CATWTDSSYEQYF
>TRBJ2-1|TRBV19
CASSIEGPGTGGFNEQFF
>TRBJ2-1|TRBV25-1
CASSGPGTGSVNEQFF
>TRBJ2-5|TRBV7-7
CASSLAGFETQYF
>TRBJ2-1|TRBV4-1
CASSQEPNNNEQFF
>TRBJ2-7|TRBV29-1
CSVEANGQEGYEQYF
>TRBJ1-2|TRBV7-2
CASSLPLPPYGYTF
>TRBJ1-6|TRBV4-2
CASSQEGLGSPLHF
>TRBJ2-5|TRBV24-1
CATNQDRARETQYF
>TRBJ2-3|TRBV27
CASSLNRDLWDTQYF
>TRBJ2-1|TRBV27
CASSSPQAGGYNEQFF
>TRBJ2-2|TRBV7-8
CASSSGQLNTGELFF
>TRBJ2-5|TRBV20-1
CSASRGSETQYF
>TRBJ1-5|TRBV5-5
CASSRDRGPSNQPQHF
>TRBJ2-7|TRBV5-5
CASSLYQGDLYEQYF